A single sample is the source of the 10 T cell receptor beta chains below, sequenced in a study of graft-versus-host responses after intestinal transplantation. Sequenced by immunoSEQ multiplex PCR; TCRdb stores in-frame clones only, minus some. The table has some 100,000 clones, around 90% seen once. Antigen specificity for these receptors is unknown. The sample in question was unstimulated CD8+ T cells sorted from spleen or lymph node cells, obtained before transplant. The receptor set was obtained from a human donor who was the organ donor for an intestinal transplant.

This chain joins TRBV25-1 and TRBJ1-2, with 8 bases aligning to TRBD1. CDR1 and CDR2 (germline): MGHDK, SYGVNS. V trimming: 8 bases; J trimming: 8 bases; junction bases outside the gene matches: 19. CDR3 length: 16 residues. The CDR3, as DNA: TGTGCCAGCCGCGAAACAAAAGGACAGGGCTGGAAAGGCTACACCTTC. Translation: CASRETKGQGWKGYTF.

The chain combines TRBV9 with TRBJ2-5, with 8 bases that match TRBD2. CDR3 length: 16 amino acids. The germline CDR1 and CDR2 sequences are SGDLS and YYNGEE. V lost 0 bases to trimming and J lost 2 bases; unmatched junction nucleotides: 6. CDR3 DNA: TGTGCCAGCAGCGTAGGGAGCGGGGGACTACAAGAGACCCAGTACTTC. Amino acids: CASSVGSGGLQETQYF.

The chain joins TRBV9 to TRBJ1-2, with unresolved D. Per the germline V gene, CDR1 is SGDLS and CDR2 is YYNGEE. The CDR3 has 12 amino acids. The ends were cut back, 3 bases at V and 3 bases at J, with 6 bases in the middle. As DNA, the CDR3 is TGTGCCAGCAGCGGAACTTACTATGGCTACACCTTC. Protein: CASSGTYYGYTF.

This chain uses TRBV21-1 with TRBJ1-5; TRBD1, the table's D call, was not compared with the DNA. TRBV21-1 is a recognized pseudogene. The CDR3 has 14 amino acids. The CDR3 sequence is CASIKGQDRQPQHF. The CDR3 coding sequence is TGTGCCAGCATCAAGGGTCAGGATCGTCAGCCCCAGCATTTT.

V and J are TRBV5-6 and TRBJ2-6, with D possibly matching TRBD2 (6 bases). The CDR3 covers 14 residues. Germline loops: CDR1 SGHDT, CDR2 YYEEEE. The V end lost 7 bases, the J end lost 0 bases, and 8 bases lay between the germline ends. The DNA for the CDR3 is TGTGCCAGCGGCGGGGTCTCTGGGGCCAACGTCCTGACTTTC. Translating gives CASGGVSGANVLTF.

The genes are TRBV7-3 and TRBJ1-1; a weak D match, TRBD1 (6 bases). The germline CDR1 and CDR2 sequences are SGHTA and FQGTGA. Trimming took 7 bases from V and 3 from J, leaving 9 bases between them. The CDR3 runs to 12 residues. The CDR3 is CASKKGDTEAFF. The CDR3 DNA sequence: TGTGCCAGCAAGAAGGGGGACACTGAAGCTTTCTTT.

The V call is TRBV13, the J call TRBJ1-2, with 8 bases that match TRBD1. With 0 bases clipped from V and 6 bases from J, the junction kept 3 bases outside the gene matches. Germline CDR1 reads PRHDT; CDR2 reads FYEKMQ (reference sequence). The CDR3 consists of 14 residues. In nucleotides, the CDR3 is TGTGCCAGCAGCTTAGGTTCAGGGGGCAATGGCTACACCTTC. Its protein product is CASSLGSGGNGYTF.

The chain joins TRBV6-1 to TRBJ2-7; D gene ambiguous. CDR1 MNHNS and CDR2 SASEGT come from the germline V gene. This CDR3 has 14 amino acids. Trimming cost V 2 bases and J 3 bases, with 11 bases left between them. CDR3 nucleotide sequence: TGTGCCAGCAGTGAAATCGGAGACTTCTACGAGCAGTACTTC. Translation: CASSEIGDFYEQYF.

In the case of this clone: Distinct nucleotide sequences in the sample also encode this CDR3. The chain employs TRBV27 and TRBJ1-2; D perhaps matches TRBD1 (6 bases). This CDR3 region has 14 residues. The germline CDR1 and CDR2 sequences are MNHEY and SMNVEV (reference sequence). V lost 3 bases and J 0 bases, leaving 8 bases between the germline ends. CDR3 bases: TGTGCCAGCAGTTTGACAGGCTCTAACTATGGCTACACCTTC. Translation gives CASSLTGSNYGYTF.

V is TRBV5-4 and J is TRBJ2-7; tentatively, D is TRBD1 (6 bases). The V end lost 3 bases, the J end lost 5 bases, and 15 bases lay between the germline ends. Germline V lookup: CDR1 SGHNT, CDR2 YYREEE (reference sequence). The CDR3 runs 14 residues. CDR3 region: CASSSTGWANEQYF. CDR3 bases: TGTGCCAGCAGCTCTACAGGGTGGGCTAACGAGCAGTACTTC.